Included here is one T cell receptor (beta chain) sequence, with context. The same CDR3 is also encoded by other DNA sequences in this sample. Every contributor of samples was a Caucasian grown-up residing in Nashville, Tennessee. This entry is derived from a study of shared clonotypes between healthy human individuals. Clones were read by immunoSEQ multiplex PCR, and TCRdb kept only the in-frame ones, dropping some. The sample includes over a million clones, approximately 80% of them seen just once. Per the germline V gene, CDR1 is MNHEY and CDR2 is SVGAGI. V lost 6 bases and J 6 bases, leaving 8 bases between the germline ends. The length of the CDR3 is 11 residues.

The sample consisted of memory CD4+ T cells from PBMCs. Subset indicated: CD45RA-negative fraction. The gene calls are TRBV6-5 and TRBJ1-2, with D perhaps TRBD1 (6 bases). The source of this sequence is a man between 18 and 35 years old in good health. Some clones in this sample may be carry-over from other donors' samples. CDR3 region: CASSNRDGYTF. DNA of the CDR3: TGTGCCAGCAGCAACAGGGATGGCTACACCTTC.